This T cell receptor (beta chain) was captured in a study of blood T cell repertoires in COVID-19. Across the whole study: T cells, B-cell-depleted T cells, or PBMCs provided the cDNA or gDNA that served as material.

The CDR3 consists of 16 residues. With 6 bases removed from V and 2 bases from J, the gap between germline ends came to 16 bases. The germline CDR1 and CDR2 sequences are KGHSH and LQKENI. In the original processing: Counts of nucleated cells, estimated from reference gene primer amplification, were obtained. Measured with immunoSEQ multiplex PCR; TCRdb has only the in-frame clones, and not every one. V and J calls and clone size are those listed in that table; D and trimming were worked out from the DNA. The table includes 150,000 to 160,000 clones, roughly 89% detected once. The sequencing sample was made of peripheral blood. This chain uses TRBV18 with TRBJ2-2, with D possibly TRBD1 on 6 matching bases. This sequence was found in a man between 45 and 60 years old with acute or convalescent COVID-19. CDR3 loop: CASSTGSAGNTGELFF. As DNA, the CDR3 is TGTGCCAGCTCCACAGGGAGTGCCGGAAACACCGGGGAGCTGTTTTTT. Full variable domain (rest looked up from reference TRBV18 and TRBJ2-2): NAGVMQNPRHLVRRRGQEARLRCSPMKGHSHVYWYRQLPEEGLKFMVYLQKENIIDESGMPKERFSAEFPKEGPSILRIQQVVRGDSAAYFCASSTGSAGNTGELFFGEGSRLTVL.